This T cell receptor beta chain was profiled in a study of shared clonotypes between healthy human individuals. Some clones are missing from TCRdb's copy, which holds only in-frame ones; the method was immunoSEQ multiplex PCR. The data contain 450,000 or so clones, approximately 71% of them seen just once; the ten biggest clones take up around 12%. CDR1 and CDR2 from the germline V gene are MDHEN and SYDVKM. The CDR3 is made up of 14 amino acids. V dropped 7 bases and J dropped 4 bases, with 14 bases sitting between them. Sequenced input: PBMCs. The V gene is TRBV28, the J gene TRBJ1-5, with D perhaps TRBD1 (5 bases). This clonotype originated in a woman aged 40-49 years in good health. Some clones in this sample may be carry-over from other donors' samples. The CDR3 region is CASNRGGENQPQHF. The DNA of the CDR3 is TGTGCCAGCAATCGAGGAGGGGAAAATCAGCCCCAGCATTTT.